A selection of T cell receptor beta chains follows, all from one sample in a study of spatial heterogeneity in lung cancer. TCRdb re-analysed the 5' RACE reads in MiXCR, keeping a single row per CDR3 protein. The sample consists of about 5,700 distinct CDR3 sequences, 15% to 20% of them appearing once. The sequences come from lung tumor tissue, collected at surgery. All receptors come from a male donor with early-stage non-small cell lung cancer. The CDR3 runs from the conserved cysteine through the conserved F or W. Each record gives: clone size, D gene, V gene, J gene, CDR3 protein, CDR3 DNA. D genes are given only for firm matches. The listing skips clone size in some rows; elsewhere it reads once, few, many or a size class.

abundance: medium-sized; d_gene: NA; v_gene: TRBV4-2; j_gene: TRBJ2-1; CDR3aa: CASSPRTTNNEQFF; CDR3nt: TGTGCCAGCAGCCCCCGGACCACGAACAATGAGCAGTTCTTC
abundance: medium-sized; d_gene: TRBD1; v_gene: TRBV27; j_gene: TRBJ2-3; CDR3aa: CASSPEAGQGNTQYF; CDR3nt: TGTGCCAGCAGTCCGGAAGCGGGACAGGGGAATACGCAGTATTTT
abundance: few; d_gene: NA; v_gene: TRBV4-2; j_gene: TRBJ1-6; CDR3aa: CASSQEQGYNSPLHF; CDR3nt: TGTGCCAGCAGCCAAGAACAGGGCTATAATTCACCCCTCCACTTT
abundance: medium-sized; d_gene: NA; v_gene: TRBV5-1; j_gene: TRBJ1-6; CDR3aa: CASSSPGVSPLHF; CDR3nt: TGCGCCAGCAGCTCGCCCGGGGTTTCACCCCTCCACTTT
abundance: NA; d_gene: TRBD2; v_gene: TRBV11-2; j_gene: TRBJ2-5; CDR3aa: CASSPPGSGGALGETQYF; CDR3nt: TGTGCCAGCAGCCCCCCAGGTAGCGGGGGGGCCCTGGGTGAGACCCAGTACTTC
abundance: medium-sized; d_gene: NA; v_gene: TRBV9; j_gene: TRBJ2-7; CDR3aa: CASSPRGPRGSEQYF; CDR3nt: TGTGCCAGCAGCCCTCGAGGCCCCCGGGGTTCCGAGCAGTACTTC
abundance: medium-sized; d_gene: TRBD1; v_gene: TRBV7-2; j_gene: TRBJ1-1; CDR3aa: CASSPWTGAGAAFF; CDR3nt: TGTGCCAGCAGCCCCTGGACAGGGGCCGGAGCAGCTTTCTTT
abundance: medium-sized; d_gene: NA; v_gene: TRBV29-1; j_gene: TRBJ1-5; CDR3aa: CSVEETGDQPQHF; CDR3nt: TGCAGCGTTGAAGAGACGGGGGATCAGCCCCAGCATTTT
abundance: NA; d_gene: TRBD1; v_gene: TRBV24-1; j_gene: TRBJ2-7; CDR3aa: CATSDTGAQSYEQYF; CDR3nt: TGTGCCACCAGTGATACAGGGGCACAGTCCTACGAGCAGTACTTC
abundance: medium-sized; d_gene: NA; v_gene: TRBV24-1; j_gene: TRBJ2-7; CDR3aa: CATSDLGSYEQYF; CDR3nt: TGTGCCACCAGTGATTTGGGCTCCTACGAGCAGTACTTC
abundance: few; d_gene: NA; v_gene: TRBV19; j_gene: TRBJ1-4; CDR3aa: CASRGNSEKLFF; CDR3nt: TGTGCCAGCCGCGGGAACTCGGAAAAACTGTTTTTT
abundance: NA; d_gene: TRBD2; v_gene: TRBV5-4; j_gene: TRBJ2-3; CDR3aa: CASSLTSGMDTQYF; CDR3nt: TGTGCCAGCAGCTTGACTAGCGGGATGGATACGCAGTATTTT
abundance: NA; d_gene: TRBD2; v_gene: TRBV6-1; j_gene: TRBJ2-7; CDR3aa: CASSEASGGLYEQYF; CDR3nt: TGTGCCAGCAGTGAAGCCTCGGGAGGTCTCTACGAGCAGTACTTC
abundance: NA; d_gene: NA; v_gene: TRBV7-2; j_gene: TRBJ2-5; CDR3aa: CASSLVREETQYF; CDR3nt: TGTGCCAGCAGCTTAGTCAGGGAAGAGACCCAGTACTTC
abundance: medium-sized; d_gene: NA; v_gene: TRBV20-1; j_gene: TRBJ1-3; CDR3aa: CSARDLALGNTIYF; CDR3nt: TGCAGTGCTAGAGATCTCGCACTTGGAAACACCATATATTTT
abundance: medium-sized; d_gene: TRBD1; v_gene: TRBV6-1; j_gene: TRBJ1-4; CDR3aa: CASSEASGTAIMFF; CDR3nt: TGTGCCAGCAGTGAAGCTTCCGGGACAGCAATTATGTTTTTT